The rows below give T cell receptor beta chains drawn from one sample of a study of blood T cells in healthy people across ages. MiXCR was run by TCRdb on the 5' RACE reads, yielding one entry per CDR3 protein. The sample includes around 1,700,000 distinct CDR3 sequences, about 30% of them seen just once. The sequenced material came from blood. The source of these receptors is a woman aged 25 to 39 in good health. The CDR3 runs from the conserved cysteine through the conserved F or W. D genes are given only for firm matches. For some rows the clone size is stated as once, few or many, or as a class when expanded; others skip it.

V	J	D	size	DNA	CDR3
TRBV7-2	TRBJ2-7	TRBD1	many	TGTGCCAGCACCCTCCCGACCTCGACAGGGGGTCCCCTCTACGAGCAGTACTTC	CASTLPTSTGGPLYEQYF
TRBV5-1	TRBJ2-2	TRBD1	few	TGCGCCAGCGGTCGACAGGGGGTATCGAACACCGGGGAGCTGTTTTTT	CASGRQGVSNTGELFF
TRBV19	TRBJ1-2	.	.	TGTGCCAGTAGTGCGAGAAACAGGGACGGCTACACCTTC	CASSARNRDGYTF
TRBV4-1	TRBJ2-7	.	few	TGCGCCAGCAGCCAAGATATTGTTGAGGGCTACGAGCAGTACTTC	CASSQDIVEGYEQYF
TRBV20-1	TRBJ1-2	.	few	TGCAGTGCTCCCGAGCAGGGCGCTGGCTACACCTTC	CSAPEQGAGYTF
TRBV2	TRBJ1-5	.	few	TGTGCCAGCAGGTCGCAGCAGCCCCAGCATTTT	CASRSQQPQHF
TRBV2	TRBJ2-3	TRBD2	.	TGTGCCAGCAGCGGACTAGCGTCTAGCACAGATGCGCAGTATTTT	CASSGLASSTDAQYF
TRBV29-1	TRBJ1-1	.	.	TGCAGCGTGGGACGGTCTGAAGCTTTCTTT	CSVGRSEAFF
TRBV6-2/TRBV6-3	TRBJ2-7	.	few	TGTGCCAGCAGGGAACCAGGAGGCAACTACGAGCAGTACTTC	CASREPGGNYEQYF
TRBV7-9	TRBJ2-1	TRBD1	.	TGTGCCCGCAGCTTAATTTATGGGACAGGAGCGTTCTTC	CARSLIYGTGAFF
TRBV25-1	TRBJ1-5	TRBD1	.	TGTGCCAGCACTGGGACAGGGGCAAATCAGCCCCAGCATTTT	CASTGTGANQPQHF
TRBV7-2	TRBJ2-7	TRBD2	.	TGTGCCAGCAGCTTACGGGGGGGGAGCAGAACGAACTACGAGCAGTACTTC	CASSLRGGSRTNYEQYF
TRBV5-1	TRBJ2-7	.	many	TGCGCCAGCAGCTTGGCGCACTTCTCCTACGAGCAGTACTTC	CASSLAHFSYEQYF
TRBV12-3/TRBV12-4	TRBJ1-1	.	few	TGTGCCAGCAGTTTAGGTCCTTATGCTTTCTTT	CASSLGPYAFF
TRBV6-5	TRBJ2-2	TRBD1	.	TGTGCCAGCAGTTACTCGAACCCCAGACAGGGGGCGAACACCGGGGAGCTGTTTTTT	CASSYSNPRQGANTGELFF
TRBV20-1	TRBJ2-7	TRBD2	few	TGCAGTGCTAGAGATGGGCTAGCGGGAGCTCTCGAGCAGTACTTC	CSARDGLAGALEQYF
TRBV7-9	TRBJ2-1	TRBD2	.	TGTGCCAGCAGCTTATATGAGGCGGGGGAAGTCTACAATGGGCAGTTCTTC	CASSLYEAGEVYNGQFF
TRBV12-3/TRBV12-4	TRBJ1-5	TRBD1	.	TGTGCCAGCAGTTTATCGGGGACAGGGACGAAGCCCCAGCATTTT	CASSLSGTGTKPQHF
TRBV20-1	TRBJ2-5	.	many	TGCAGTTTCGTAGACCTTGCGGAGACCCAGTACTTC	CSFVDLAETQYF
TRBV6-6	TRBJ2-7	TRBD2	.	TGTGCCAGCAGTGGGACTAGCGGGCTTAGCTTTTACGAGCAGTACTTC	CASSGTSGLSFYEQYF
TRBV3-1	TRBJ1-1	TRBD1	once	TGTGCCAGCAGCCAAGGCGGGACAGGTTCTGAAGCTTTCTTT	CASSQGGTGSEAFF
TRBV11-2	TRBJ2-1	.	many	TGTGCCAGCAGCCGAGGTCGAACTAGCACCTACAATGAGCAGTTCTTC	CASSRGRTSTYNEQFF
TRBV6-6	TRBJ2-5	.	.	TGTGCCAGCAGTTACTCAAAGCAGGGAGAGACCCAGTACTTC	CASSYSKQGETQYF
TRBV18	TRBJ1-2	TRBD1	.	TGTGCCAGCCAGACAGGGGGCTCCCCCATCTATGGCTACACCTTC	CASQTGGSPIYGYTF
TRBV30	TRBJ1-2	.	.	TGTGCCTGGAGTGCGGGGGTCAGTGGCTACACCTTC	CAWSAGVSGYTF
TRBV6-5	TRBJ1-6	TRBD1	many	TGTGCCAGCACCCTGACAGGGGGCAGTAATTCACCCCTCCACTTT	CASTLTGGSNSPLHF
TRBV2	TRBJ2-1	TRBD1	.	TGTGCCAGCAGGGAAGACAGGGGACGGATTAGAGGACGGCAGTTCTTC	CASREDRGRIRGRQFF
TRBV7-2	TRBJ1-2	TRBD1	.	TGTGCCAGCAGCCCGGGACAGGGGGGTCTTAACTATGGCTACACCTTC	CASSPGQGGLNYGYTF
TRBV27	TRBJ2-7	.	few	TGTGCCAGCAGCTCGGTAGTTTCCTACGAGCAGTACTTC	CASSSVVSYEQYF
TRBV29-1	TRBJ2-5	.	.	TGCAGCGTTGAGGGGGCCGGGGAGACCCAGTACTTC	CSVEGAGETQYF
TRBV9	TRBJ2-1	.	few	TGTGCCAGCAGCGCGGGCAAAGCCTACGAGCAGTTCTTC	CASSAGKAYEQFF
TRBV21-1	TRBJ2-7	.	.	TGTGCCAGCAGCAGCGGCCGATATCGACTCTACGAGCAGTACTTC	CASSSGRYRLYEQYF
TRBV5-1	TRBJ2-1	.	.	TGCGCCAGCAGCTCGCTAGGGCAGGTGGATGAGCAGTTCTTC	CASSSLGQVDEQFF
TRBV29-1	TRBJ2-1	.	.	TGCAGCGTTGGAGGGTTTGGGAACAATGAGCGGTTCTTC	CSVGGFGNNERFF
TRBV6-1	TRBJ1-6	.	.	TGTGCCAGCAGTAAAATGACAGAGACACCCCTCCACTTT	CASSKMTETPLHF
TRBV29-1	TRBJ1-1	.	few	TGCAGCGTTGTTCAAGGTATAGGGACTGAAGCTTTCTTT	CSVVQGIGTEAFF
TRBV5-1	TRBJ2-3	.	few	TGCGCCAGCAGCGGAGGGGACGGCACAGATACGCAGTATTTT	CASSGGDGTDTQYF
TRBV27	TRBJ2-3	TRBD2	.	TGTGCCAGCAGTTTATTGGGGCTAGCGGGGGGGAGACCCTCCAGCACAGATACGCAGTATTTT	CASSLLGLAGGRPSSTDTQYF
TRBV3-1	TRBJ2-5	.	.	TGTGCCAGCAGCAACGTACCCCGGGGGGCCCAAGAGACCCAGTACTTC	CASSNVPRGAQETQYF
TRBV6-1	TRBJ2-7	TRBD2	many	TGTGCCAGCAGTGAAGGGACTAGCGGCTCCTACGAGCAGTACTTC	CASSEGTSGSYEQYF
TRBV14	TRBJ1-6	.	few	TGTGCCAGCAGCCAAGGTTCGGGGGCGCGAGGTTCACCCCTCCACTTT	CASSQGSGARGSPLHF
TRBV6-6	TRBJ1-2	TRBD1	many	TGTGCCAGCAGGCTGAGTGACAGGGGCCGGAACTATGGCTACACCTTC	CASRLSDRGRNYGYTF
TRBV6-2/TRBV6-3	TRBJ2-1	TRBD2	.	TGTGCCAGCAGCGAGGACCCCCCTAGCGGGAGTTCGAATGAGCAGTTCTTC	CASSEDPPSGSSNEQFF
TRBV5-1	TRBJ2-7	TRBD1	few	TGCGCCAGCACAGGGGGAAACGAGCAGTACTTC	CASTGGNEQYF
TRBV6-5	TRBJ1-6	.	.	TGTGCCAGCAGTTACTCGAATCCGGGGAGGATATCACCCCTCCACTTT	CASSYSNPGRISPLHF
TRBV11-2	TRBJ2-3	TRBD2	.	TGTGCCAGCAGCTTAGACTCTAGCGGGGGCACAGATACGCAGTATTTT	CASSLDSSGGTDTQYF
TRBV3-1	TRBJ1-2	.	.	TGTGCCAGCAGCCATTTGGCGGGTGCTAACTATGGCTACACCTTC	CASSHLAGANYGYTF
TRBV7-9	TRBJ2-5	TRBD2	many	TGTGCCAGCAGTCAGCGGGGCAAGGACGAGACCCAGTACTTC	CASSQRGKDETQYF
TRBV30	TRBJ1-2	.	once	TGTGCCTGGAGTACGGGACTGTACCTACAAAACCCCTATGGCTACACCTTC	CAWSTGLYLQNPYGYTF
TRBV29-1	TRBJ2-7	.	many	TGCAGCGTGCAGCGGTCCTCCTACGAGCAGTACTTC	CSVQRSSYEQYF
TRBV29-1	TRBJ2-7	.	many	TGCAGCGTTGAATTCTCCGGGGGTGTAGCAGGCGAGCAGTACTTC	CSVEFSGGVAGEQYF
TRBV6-5	TRBJ2-7	TRBD2	many	TGTGCCAGCAGTTATCGAGCGGGGAGCTCCTACGAGCAGTACTTC	CASSYRAGSSYEQYF
TRBV27	TRBJ2-7	TRBD1	.	TGTGCCGGCAGTCGACAGGGGAGCTACGAGCAGTACTTC	CAGSRQGSYEQYF
TRBV7-9	TRBJ1-2	.	.	TGTGCCAGCAGCTGGGGGGGGAGACGAGTTGATGGCTACACCTTC	CASSWGGRRVDGYTF